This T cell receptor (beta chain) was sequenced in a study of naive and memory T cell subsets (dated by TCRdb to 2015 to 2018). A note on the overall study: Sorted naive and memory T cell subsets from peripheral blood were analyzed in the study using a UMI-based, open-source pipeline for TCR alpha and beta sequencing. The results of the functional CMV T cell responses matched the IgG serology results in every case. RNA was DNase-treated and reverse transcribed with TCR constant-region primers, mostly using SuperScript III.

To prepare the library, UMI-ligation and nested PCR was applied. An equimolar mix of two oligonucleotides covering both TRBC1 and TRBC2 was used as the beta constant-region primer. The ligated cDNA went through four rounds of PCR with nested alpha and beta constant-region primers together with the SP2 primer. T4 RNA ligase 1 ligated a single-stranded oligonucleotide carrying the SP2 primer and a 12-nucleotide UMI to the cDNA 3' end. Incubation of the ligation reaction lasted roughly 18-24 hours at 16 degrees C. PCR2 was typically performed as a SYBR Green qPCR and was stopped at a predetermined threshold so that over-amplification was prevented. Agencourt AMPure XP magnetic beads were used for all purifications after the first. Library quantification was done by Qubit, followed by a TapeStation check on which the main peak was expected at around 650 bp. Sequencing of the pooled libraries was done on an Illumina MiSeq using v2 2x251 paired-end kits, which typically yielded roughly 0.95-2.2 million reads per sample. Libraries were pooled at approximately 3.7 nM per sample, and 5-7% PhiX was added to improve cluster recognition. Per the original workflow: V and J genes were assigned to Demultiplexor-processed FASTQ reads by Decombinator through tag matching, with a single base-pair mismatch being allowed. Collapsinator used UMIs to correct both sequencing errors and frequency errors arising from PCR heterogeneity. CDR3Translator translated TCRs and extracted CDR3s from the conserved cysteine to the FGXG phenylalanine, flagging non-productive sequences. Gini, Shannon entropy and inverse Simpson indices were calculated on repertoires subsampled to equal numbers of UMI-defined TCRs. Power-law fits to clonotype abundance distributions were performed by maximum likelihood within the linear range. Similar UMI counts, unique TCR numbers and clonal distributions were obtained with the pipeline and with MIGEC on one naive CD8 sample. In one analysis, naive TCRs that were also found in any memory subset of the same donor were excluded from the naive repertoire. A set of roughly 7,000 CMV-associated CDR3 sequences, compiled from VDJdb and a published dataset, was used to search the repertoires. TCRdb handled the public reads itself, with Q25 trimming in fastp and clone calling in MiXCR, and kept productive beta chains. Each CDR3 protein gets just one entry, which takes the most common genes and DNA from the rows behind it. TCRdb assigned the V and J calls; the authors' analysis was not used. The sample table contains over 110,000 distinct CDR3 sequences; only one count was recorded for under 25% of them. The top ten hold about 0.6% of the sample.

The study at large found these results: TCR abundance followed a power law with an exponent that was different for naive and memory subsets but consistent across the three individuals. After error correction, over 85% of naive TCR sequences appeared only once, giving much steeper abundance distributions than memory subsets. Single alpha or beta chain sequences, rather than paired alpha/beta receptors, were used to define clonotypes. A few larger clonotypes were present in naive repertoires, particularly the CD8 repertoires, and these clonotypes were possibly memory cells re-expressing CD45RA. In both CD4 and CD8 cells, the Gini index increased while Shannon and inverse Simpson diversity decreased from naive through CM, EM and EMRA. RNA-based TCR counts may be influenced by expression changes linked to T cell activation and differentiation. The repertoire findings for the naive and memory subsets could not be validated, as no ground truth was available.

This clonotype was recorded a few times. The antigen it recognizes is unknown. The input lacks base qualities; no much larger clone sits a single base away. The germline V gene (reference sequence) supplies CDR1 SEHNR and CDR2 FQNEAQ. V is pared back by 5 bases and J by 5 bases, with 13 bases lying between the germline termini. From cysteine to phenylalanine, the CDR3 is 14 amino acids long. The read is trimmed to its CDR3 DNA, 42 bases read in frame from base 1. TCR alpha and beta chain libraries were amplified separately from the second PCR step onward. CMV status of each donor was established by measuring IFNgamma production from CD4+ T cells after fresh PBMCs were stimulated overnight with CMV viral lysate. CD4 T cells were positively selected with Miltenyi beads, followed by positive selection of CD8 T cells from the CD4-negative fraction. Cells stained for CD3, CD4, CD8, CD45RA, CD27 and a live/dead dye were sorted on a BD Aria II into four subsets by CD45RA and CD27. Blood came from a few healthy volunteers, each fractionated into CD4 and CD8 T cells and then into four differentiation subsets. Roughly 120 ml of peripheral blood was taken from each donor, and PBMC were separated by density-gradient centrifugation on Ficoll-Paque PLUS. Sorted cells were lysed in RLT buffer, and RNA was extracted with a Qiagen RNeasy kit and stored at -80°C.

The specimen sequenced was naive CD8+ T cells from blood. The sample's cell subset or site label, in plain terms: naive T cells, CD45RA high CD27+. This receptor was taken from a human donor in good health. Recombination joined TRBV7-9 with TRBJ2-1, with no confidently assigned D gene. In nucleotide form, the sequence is TGTGCCAGCAGCCACCCGACCACCGACAATGAGCAGTTCTTC. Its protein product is CASSHPTTDNEQFF.